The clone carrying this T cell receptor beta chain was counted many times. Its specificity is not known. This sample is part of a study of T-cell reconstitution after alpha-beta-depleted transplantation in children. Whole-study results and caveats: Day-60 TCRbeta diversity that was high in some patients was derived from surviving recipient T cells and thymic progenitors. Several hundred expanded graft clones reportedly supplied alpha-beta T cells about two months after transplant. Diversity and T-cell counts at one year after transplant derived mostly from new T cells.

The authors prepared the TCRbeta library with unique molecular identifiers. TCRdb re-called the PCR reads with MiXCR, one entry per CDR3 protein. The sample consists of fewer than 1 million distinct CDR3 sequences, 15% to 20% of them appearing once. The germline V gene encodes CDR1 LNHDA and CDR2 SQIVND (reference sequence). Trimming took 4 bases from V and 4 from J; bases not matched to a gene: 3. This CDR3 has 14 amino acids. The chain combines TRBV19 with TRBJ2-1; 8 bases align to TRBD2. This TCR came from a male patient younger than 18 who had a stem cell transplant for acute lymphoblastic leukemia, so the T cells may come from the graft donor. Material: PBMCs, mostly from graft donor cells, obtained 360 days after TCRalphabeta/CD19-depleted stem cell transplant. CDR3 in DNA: TGTGCCAGTAGTACCACTAGCGGTTACAATGAGCAGTTCTTC. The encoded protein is CASSTTSGYNEQFF.